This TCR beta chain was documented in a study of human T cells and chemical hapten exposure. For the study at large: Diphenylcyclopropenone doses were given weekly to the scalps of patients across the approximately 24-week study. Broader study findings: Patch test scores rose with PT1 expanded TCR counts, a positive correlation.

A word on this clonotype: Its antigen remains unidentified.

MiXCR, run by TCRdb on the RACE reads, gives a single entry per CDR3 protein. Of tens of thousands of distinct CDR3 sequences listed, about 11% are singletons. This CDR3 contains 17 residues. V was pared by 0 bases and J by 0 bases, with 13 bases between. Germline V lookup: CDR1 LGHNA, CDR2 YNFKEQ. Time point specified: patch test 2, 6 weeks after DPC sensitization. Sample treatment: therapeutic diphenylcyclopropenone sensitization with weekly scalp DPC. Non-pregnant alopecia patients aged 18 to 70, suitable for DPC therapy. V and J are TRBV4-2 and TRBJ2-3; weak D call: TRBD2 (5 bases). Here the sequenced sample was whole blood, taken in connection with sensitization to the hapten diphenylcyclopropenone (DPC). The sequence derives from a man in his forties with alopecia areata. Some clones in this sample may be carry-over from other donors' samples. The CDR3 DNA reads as TGTGCCAGCAGCCAAGATTCTCTAGGGAGCAGCACAGATACGCAGTATTTT. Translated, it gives CASSQDSLGSSTDTQYF.